One and the same sample provided the 6 T cell receptor beta chains below, sequenced in a study of CD8+CD57+ T cells in acquired aplastic anemia. CD8+CD57+ cell expansion had been shown by flow cytometry in patients chosen for sequencing. Genomic DNA was employed as the template in profiling TCR beta VDJ and CDR3. TCRdb re-analysed the reads in MiXCR, keeping a single row per CDR3 protein. This table holds 200,000 or so distinct CDR3 sequences, approximately 51% found once. Sequenced material: sorted CD4+, CD8+, or CD8+CD57+ T cells (not recorded which) from PBMCs. The receptors stem from a human donor with aplastic anemia.

In this sample, this clonotype turned up once. The rearrangement uses TRBV20-1 and TRBJ2-2; 9 bases agree with TRBD2. The V segment lost 1 base and the J segment 3 bases; nucleotides outside the gene matches: 9. CDR1 and CDR2 (germline): DFQATT, SNEGSKA (reference sequence). This CDR3 comprises 17 residues. This CDR3 is CSARAGRAGGHTGELFF. The CDR3 coding sequence is TGCAGTGCTAGAGCGGGAAGGGCGGGGGGGCACACCGGGGAGCTGTTTTTT.

As regards this clonotype: A much larger clone differs by one base, so this may be a read error. V and J are TRBV6-1 and TRBJ2-7, with D maybe TRBD2 (6 bases). V was pared by 5 bases and J by 7 bases, with 15 bases between. Germline V gene sequence: CDR1 MNHNS, CDR2 SASEGT. This CDR3 has 13 residues. CDR3 in amino acids: CASSCSQEGEQYF. CDR3 sequence (DNA): TGTGCCAGCAGTTGCTCCCAGGAGGGAGAGCAGTACTTC.

The J gene is TRBJ2-7, the V gene TRBV7-2; TRBD2 aligns across 8 bases. CDR3 length equals 15 residues. In germline, CDR1 is SGHTA, CDR2 FQGNSA. Unmatched junction bases numbered 6, after V lost 2 bases and J lost 3 bases. CDR3 DNA sequence: TGTGCCAGCAGCTTACGCGGGGGGCAGGTCTACGAGCAGTACTTC. Translation gives CASSLRGGQVYEQYF.

In regard to this clonotype: A read error may explain this, as a much larger clone is one base away. The V and J genes are TRBV10-3 and TRBJ2-7; TRBD1 matches 12 bases. Germline V gene data show CDR1 as ENHRY and CDR2 as SYGVKD. This CDR3 has 14 amino acids. The CDR3: CAISGTGGAGEQCF. DNA of the CDR3: TGTGCCATCAGCGGGACAGGGGGCGCGGGCGAGCAGTGCTTC.

The chain couples TRBV9 to TRBJ2-1, with a tentative D call TRBD1 (5 bases). Trimming removed 4 bases from V and 9 bases from J, with 14 bases in between. CDR3 length: 13 residues. Germline CDR1 is SGDLS and CDR2 is YYNGEE. The DNA of the CDR3 is TGTGCCAGCAGCTCATCAGGGCGTACTGAGCAGTTCTTC. Translation gives CASSSSGRTEQFF.

The genes are TRBV5-1 and TRBJ2-2; tentatively, D is TRBD2 (5 bases). The V gene lost 4 bases and the J gene lost 0 bases, with 16 bases spanning the gap. From germline, CDR1 is SGHRS and CDR2 YFSETQ. There are 17 residues in the CDR3. The CDR3 is CASSQRLGRTNTGELFF. The CDR3 nucleotides are TGCGCCAGCAGCCAGCGGTTGGGCAGGACGAACACCGGGGAGCTGTTTTTT. Using reference TRBV5-1 and TRBJ2-2 for the parts outside the CDR3, the full variable domain is KAGVTQTPRYLIKTRGQQVTLSCSPISGHRSVSWYQQTPGQGLQFLFEYFSETQRNKGNFPGRFSGRQFSNSRSEMNVSTLELGDSALYLCASSQRLGRTNTGELFFGEGSRLTVL.